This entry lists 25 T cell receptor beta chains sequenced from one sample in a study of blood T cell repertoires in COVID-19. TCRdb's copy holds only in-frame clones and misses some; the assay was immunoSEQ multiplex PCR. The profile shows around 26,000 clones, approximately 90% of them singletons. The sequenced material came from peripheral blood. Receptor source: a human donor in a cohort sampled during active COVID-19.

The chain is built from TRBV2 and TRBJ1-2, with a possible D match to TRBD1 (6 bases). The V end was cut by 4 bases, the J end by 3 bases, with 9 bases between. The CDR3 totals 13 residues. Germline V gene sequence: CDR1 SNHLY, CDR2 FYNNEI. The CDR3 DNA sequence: TGTGCCAGCAGTGCTAGGGGGTACTATGGCTACACCTTC. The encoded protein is CASSARGYYGYTF. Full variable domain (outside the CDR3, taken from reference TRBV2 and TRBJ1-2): EPEVTQTPSHQVTQMGQEVILRCVPISNHLYFYWYRQILGQKVEFLVSFYNNEISEKSEIFDDQFSVERPDGSNFTLKIRSTKLEDSAMYFCASSARGYYGYTFGSGTRLTVV.

As DNA, the CDR3 is TGCGCCAGCAGCCAAGATGGACAGGGGGACACTGAAGCTTTCTTT. Amino acid sequence: CASSQDGQGDTEAFF. V is TRBV4-3 and J is TRBJ1-1; 10 bases align to TRBD1. CDR1 and CDR2 from the germline V gene are LGHNA and YSLEER. This CDR3 region has 15 residues. The junction had 1 base not matched to a gene; V was cut back by 0 bases and J by 3 bases.

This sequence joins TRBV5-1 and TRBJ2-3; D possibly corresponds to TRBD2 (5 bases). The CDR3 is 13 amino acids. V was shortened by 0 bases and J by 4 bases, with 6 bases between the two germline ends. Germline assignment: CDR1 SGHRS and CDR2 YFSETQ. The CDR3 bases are TGCGCCAGCAGCTTGGGACTATCAGATACGCAGTATTTT. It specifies CASSLGLSDTQYF.

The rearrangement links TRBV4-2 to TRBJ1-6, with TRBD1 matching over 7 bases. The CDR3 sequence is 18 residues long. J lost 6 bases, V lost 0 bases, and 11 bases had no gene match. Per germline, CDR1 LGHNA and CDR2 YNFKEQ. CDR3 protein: CASSQDWTGLGGNSPLHF. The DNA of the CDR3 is TGTGCCAGCAGCCAAGACTGGACAGGCCTTGGAGGTAATTCACCCCTCCACTTT.

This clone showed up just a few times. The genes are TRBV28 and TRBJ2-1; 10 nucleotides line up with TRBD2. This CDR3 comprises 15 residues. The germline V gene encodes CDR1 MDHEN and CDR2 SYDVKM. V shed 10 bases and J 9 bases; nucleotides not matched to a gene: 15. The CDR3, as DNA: TGTGCCACCATAGCGGGAGGCCCGCCGGCGGGTGAGCAGTTCTTC. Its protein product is CATIAGGPPAGEQFF.

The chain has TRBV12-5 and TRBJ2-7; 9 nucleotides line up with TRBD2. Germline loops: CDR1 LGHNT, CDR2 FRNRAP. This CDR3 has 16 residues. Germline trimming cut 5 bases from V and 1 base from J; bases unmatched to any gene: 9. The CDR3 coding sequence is TGTGCTAGTGGTATTAAGGGACTAGCAAGTTCCTACGAGCAGTACTTC. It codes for CASGIKGLASSYEQYF.

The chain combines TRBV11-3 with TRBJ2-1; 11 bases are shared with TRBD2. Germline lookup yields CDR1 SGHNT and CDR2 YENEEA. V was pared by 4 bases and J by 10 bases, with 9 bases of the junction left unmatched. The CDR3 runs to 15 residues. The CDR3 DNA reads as TGTGCCAGCAGCTCTCTAGCGGGAGGAGAAGGAGAGCAGTTCTTC. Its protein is CASSSLAGGEGEQFF.

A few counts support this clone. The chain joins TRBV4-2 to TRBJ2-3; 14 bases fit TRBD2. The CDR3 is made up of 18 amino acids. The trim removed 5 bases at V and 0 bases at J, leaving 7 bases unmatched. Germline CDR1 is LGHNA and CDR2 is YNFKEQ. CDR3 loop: CASSSGLAGGISTDTQYF. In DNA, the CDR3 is TGTGCCAGCAGCTCCGGACTAGCGGGGGGAATAAGCACAGATACGCAGTATTTT.

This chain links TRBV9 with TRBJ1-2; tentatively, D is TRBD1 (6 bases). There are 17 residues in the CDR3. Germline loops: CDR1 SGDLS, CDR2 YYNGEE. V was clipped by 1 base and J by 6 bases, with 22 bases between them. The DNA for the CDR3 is TGTGCCAGCAGCGTAACCCCGGACAGACTGAGTAGCAATGGCTACACCTTC. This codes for CASSVTPDRLSSNGYTF.

The CDR3 reads CASSSTETGNTQYF. DNA for the CDR3: TGTGCCAGCAGCTCAACGGAGACCGGGAATACGCAGTATTTT. The chain joins TRBV13 to TRBJ2-3; possible D gene TRBD2, 5 bases. CDR3 length: 14 residues. The V end lost 4 bases, the J end lost 7 bases, and 15 bases lay between the germline ends. CDR1 is PRHDT and CDR2 is FYEKMQ in the germline V gene (reference sequence).

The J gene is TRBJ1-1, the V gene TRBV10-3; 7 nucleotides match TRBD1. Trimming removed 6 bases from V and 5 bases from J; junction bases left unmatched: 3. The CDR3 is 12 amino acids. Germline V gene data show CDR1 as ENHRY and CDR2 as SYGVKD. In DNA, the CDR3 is TGTGCCATCAGGACAGGGAGTACTGAAGCTTTCTTT. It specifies CAIRTGSTEAFF.

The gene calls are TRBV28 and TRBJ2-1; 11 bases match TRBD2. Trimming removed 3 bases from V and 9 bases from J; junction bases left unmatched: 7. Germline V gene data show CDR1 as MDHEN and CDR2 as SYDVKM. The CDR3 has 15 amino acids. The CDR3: CASSFTSGRVGEQFF. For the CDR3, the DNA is TGTGCCAGCAGTTTCACTAGCGGGAGAGTCGGTGAGCAGTTCTTC.

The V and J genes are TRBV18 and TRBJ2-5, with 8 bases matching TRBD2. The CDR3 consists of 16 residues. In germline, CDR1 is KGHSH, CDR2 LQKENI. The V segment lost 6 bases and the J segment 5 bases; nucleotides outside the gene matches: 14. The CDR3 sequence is CASSPLGAGALETQYF. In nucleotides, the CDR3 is TGTGCCAGCTCCCCTCTGGGAGCGGGAGCGCTGGAGACCCAGTACTTC.

CDR3 DNA: TGTGCCAGCAGCTCCCGCGGGGGGTACGGCGAGCAGTACTTC. It yields the protein CASSSRGGYGEQYF. The chain recombines TRBV5-6 with TRBJ2-7; 8 bases map to TRBD2. Per germline, CDR1 SGHDT and CDR2 YYEEEE. V gave up 3 bases and J gave up 6 bases; unmatched junction bases: 8. The CDR3 is 14 residues long.

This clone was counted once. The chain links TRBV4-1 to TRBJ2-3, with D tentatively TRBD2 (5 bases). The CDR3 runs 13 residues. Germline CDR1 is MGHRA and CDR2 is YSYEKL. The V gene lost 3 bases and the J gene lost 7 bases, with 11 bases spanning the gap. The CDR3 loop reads CASSQLPGNTQYF. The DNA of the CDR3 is TGCGCCAGCAGCCAGTTACCGGGAAATACGCAGTATTTT.

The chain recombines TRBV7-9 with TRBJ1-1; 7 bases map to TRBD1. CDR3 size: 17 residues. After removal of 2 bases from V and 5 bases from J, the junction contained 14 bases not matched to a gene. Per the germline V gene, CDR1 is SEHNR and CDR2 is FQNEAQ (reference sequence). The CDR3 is CASSLNGQARAGTEAFF. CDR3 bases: TGTGCCAGCAGCTTAAACGGACAGGCTCGGGCCGGGACTGAAGCTTTCTTT.

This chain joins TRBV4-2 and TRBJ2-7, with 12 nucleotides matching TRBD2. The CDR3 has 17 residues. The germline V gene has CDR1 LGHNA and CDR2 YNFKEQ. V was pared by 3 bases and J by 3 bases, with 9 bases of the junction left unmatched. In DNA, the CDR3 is TGTGCCAGCAGCCAGGAACATGGACTAGCGGGGTTCTACGAGCAGTACTTC. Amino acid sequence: CASSQEHGLAGFYEQYF.

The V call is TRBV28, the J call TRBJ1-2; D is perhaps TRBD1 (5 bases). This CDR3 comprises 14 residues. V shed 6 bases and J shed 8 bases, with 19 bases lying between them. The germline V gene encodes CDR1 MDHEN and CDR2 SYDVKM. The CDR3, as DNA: TGTGCCAGCAGCATTTCGGGGAGGGACCAAGGCTACACCTTC. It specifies CASSISGRDQGYTF.

CDR3: CASGQGAGQPQHF. CDR3 in DNA: TGTGCCAGCGGACAGGGGGCAGGTCAGCCCCAGCATTTT. V and J are TRBV19 and TRBJ1-5; 11 nucleotides match TRBD1. The CDR3 spans 13 residues. The ends lost 9 bases at V and 6 bases at J; junction bases unmatched: 4. Germline assignment: CDR1 LNHDA and CDR2 SQIVND (reference sequence).

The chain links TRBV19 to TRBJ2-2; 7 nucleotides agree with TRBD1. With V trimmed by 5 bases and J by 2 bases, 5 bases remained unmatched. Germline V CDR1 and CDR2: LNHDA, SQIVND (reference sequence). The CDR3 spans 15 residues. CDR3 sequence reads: CASSRQGSNTGELFF. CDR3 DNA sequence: TGTGCCAGTAGTCGACAGGGAAGTAACACCGGGGAGCTGTTTTTT.

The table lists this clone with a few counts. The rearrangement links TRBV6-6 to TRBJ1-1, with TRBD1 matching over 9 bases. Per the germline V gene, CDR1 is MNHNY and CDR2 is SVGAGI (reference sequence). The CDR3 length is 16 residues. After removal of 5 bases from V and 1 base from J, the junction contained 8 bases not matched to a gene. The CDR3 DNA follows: TGTGCCAGCAGTGCCCTACAGGGGGCAGGGAACACTGAAGCTTTCTTT. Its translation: CASSALQGAGNTEAFF.

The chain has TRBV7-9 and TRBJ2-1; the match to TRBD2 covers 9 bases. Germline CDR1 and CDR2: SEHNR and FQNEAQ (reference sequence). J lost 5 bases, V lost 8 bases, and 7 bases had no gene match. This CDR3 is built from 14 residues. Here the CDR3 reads CASAEASGDNEQFF. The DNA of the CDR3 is TGTGCCAGCGCAGAGGCTAGCGGGGACAATGAGCAGTTCTTC.

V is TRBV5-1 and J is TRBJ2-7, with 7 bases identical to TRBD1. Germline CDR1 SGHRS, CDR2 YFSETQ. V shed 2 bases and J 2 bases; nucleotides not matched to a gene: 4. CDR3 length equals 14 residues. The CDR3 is CASSFRDRAYEQYF. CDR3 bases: TGCGCCAGCAGCTTCCGGGACAGAGCCTACGAGCAGTACTTC.

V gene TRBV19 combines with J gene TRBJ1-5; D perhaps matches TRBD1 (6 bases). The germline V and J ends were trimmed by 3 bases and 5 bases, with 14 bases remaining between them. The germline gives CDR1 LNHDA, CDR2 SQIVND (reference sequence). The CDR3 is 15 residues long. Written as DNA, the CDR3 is TGTGCCAGTAGTATTACGGCCGCAGGGGATCAGCCCCAGCATTTT. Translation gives CASSITAAGDQPQHF.

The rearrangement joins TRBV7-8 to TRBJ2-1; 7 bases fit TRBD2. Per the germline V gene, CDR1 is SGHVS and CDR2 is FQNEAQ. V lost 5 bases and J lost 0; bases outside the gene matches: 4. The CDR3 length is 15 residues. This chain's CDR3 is CASSRAGSSYNEQFF. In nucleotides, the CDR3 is TGTGCCAGCAGCCGAGCGGGGAGCTCCTACAATGAGCAGTTCTTC.